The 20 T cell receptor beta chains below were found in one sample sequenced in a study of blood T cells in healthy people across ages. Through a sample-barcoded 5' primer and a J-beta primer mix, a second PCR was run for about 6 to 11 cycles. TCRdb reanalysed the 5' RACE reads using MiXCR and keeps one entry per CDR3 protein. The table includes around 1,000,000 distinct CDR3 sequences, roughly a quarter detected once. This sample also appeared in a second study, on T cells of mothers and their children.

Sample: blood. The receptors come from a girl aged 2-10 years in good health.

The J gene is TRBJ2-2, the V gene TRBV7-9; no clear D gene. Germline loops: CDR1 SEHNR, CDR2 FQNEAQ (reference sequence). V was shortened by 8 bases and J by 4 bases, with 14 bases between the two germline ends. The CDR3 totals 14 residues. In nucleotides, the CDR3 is TGTGCCAGCCAGTCAGGATTGAGCACCGGGGAGCTGTTTTTT. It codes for CASQSGLSTGELFF.

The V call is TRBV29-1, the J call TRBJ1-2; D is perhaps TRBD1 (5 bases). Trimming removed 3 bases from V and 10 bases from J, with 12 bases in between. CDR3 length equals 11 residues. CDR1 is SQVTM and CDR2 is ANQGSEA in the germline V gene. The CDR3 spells CSVDGASDYTF. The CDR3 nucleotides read TGCAGCGTTGACGGGGCCAGTGACTACACCTTC.

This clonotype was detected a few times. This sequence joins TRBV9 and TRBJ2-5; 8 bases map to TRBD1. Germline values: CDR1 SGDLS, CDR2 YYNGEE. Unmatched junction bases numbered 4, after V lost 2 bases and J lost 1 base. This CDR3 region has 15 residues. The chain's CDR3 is CASSVTGTGQETQYF. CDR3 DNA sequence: TGTGCCAGCAGCGTCACCGGGACAGGCCAAGAGACCCAGTACTTC.

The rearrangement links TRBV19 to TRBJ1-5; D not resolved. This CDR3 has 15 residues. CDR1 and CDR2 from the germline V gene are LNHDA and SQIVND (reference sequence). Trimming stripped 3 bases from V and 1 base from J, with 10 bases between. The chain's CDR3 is CASSIIGSSNQPQHF. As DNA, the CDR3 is TGTGCCAGTAGTATTATAGGGTCAAGCAATCAGCCCCAGCATTTT.

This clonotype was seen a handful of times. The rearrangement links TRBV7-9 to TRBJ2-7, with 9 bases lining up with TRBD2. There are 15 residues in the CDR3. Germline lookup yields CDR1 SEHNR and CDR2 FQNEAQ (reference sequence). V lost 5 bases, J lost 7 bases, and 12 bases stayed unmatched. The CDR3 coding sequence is TGTGCCAGCAGCCCATCCGGGACTAGCTCAGAGGAGCAGTACTTC. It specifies CASSPSGTSSEEQYF.

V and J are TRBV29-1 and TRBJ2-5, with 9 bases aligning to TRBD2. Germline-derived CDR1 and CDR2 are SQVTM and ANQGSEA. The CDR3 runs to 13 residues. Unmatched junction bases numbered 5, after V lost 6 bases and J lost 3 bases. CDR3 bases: TGCAGCGTCGCCGCTAGCGGGAAAGAGACCCAGTACTTC. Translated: CSVAASGKETQYF.

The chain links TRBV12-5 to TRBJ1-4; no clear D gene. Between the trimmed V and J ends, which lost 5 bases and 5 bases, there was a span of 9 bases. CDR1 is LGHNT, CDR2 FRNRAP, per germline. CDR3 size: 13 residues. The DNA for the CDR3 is TGTGCTAGTGGTCAGTACACAAATGAAAAACTGTTTTTT. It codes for CASGQYTNEKLFF.

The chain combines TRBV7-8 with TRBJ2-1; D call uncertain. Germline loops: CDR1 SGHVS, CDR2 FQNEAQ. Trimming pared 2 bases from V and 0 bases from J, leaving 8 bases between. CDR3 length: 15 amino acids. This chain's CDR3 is CASSLTVTSYNEQFF. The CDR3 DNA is TGTGCCAGCAGCTTAACGGTCACCTCCTACAATGAGCAGTTCTTC.

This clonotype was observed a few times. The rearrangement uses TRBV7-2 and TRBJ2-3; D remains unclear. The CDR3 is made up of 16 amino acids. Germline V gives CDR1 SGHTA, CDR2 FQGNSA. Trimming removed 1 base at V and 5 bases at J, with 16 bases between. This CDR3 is CASSLGTMVAGDTQYF. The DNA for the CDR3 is TGTGCCAGCAGCTTAGGGACGATGGTAGCTGGAGATACGCAGTATTTT.

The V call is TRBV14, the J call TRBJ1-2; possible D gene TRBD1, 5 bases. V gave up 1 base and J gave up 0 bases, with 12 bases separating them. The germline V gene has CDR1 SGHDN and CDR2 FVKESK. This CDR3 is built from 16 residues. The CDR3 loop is CASSQGIWGSNYGYTF. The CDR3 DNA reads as TGTGCCAGCAGCCAAGGAATATGGGGGTCTAACTATGGCTACACCTTC. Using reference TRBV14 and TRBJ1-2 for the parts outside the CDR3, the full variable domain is EAGVTQFPSHSVIEKGQTVTLRCDPISGHDNLYWYRRVMGKEIKFLLHFVKESKQDESGMPNNRFLAERTGGTYSTLKVQPAELEDSGVYFCASSQGIWGSNYGYTFGSGTRLTVV.

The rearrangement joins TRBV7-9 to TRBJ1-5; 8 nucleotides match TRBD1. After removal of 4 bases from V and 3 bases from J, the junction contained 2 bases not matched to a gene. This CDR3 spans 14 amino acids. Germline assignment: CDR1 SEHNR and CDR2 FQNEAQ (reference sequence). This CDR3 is CASSSQGVNQPQHF. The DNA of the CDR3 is TGTGCCAGCAGCTCACAGGGGGTCAATCAGCCCCAGCATTTT.

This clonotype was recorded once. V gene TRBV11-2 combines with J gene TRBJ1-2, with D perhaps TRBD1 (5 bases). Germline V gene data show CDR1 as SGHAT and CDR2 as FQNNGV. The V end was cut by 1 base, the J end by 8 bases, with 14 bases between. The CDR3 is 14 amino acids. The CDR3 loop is CASSLVGTWEGYTF. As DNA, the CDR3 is TGTGCCAGCAGCTTAGTTGGGACCTGGGAAGGCTACACCTTC.

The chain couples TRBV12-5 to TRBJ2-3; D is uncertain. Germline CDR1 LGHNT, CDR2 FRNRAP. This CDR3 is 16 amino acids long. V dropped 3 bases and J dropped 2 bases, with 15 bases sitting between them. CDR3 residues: CASGFEGASSTDTQYF. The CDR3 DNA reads TGTGCTAGTGGTTTCGAAGGCGCGAGCTCCACAGATACGCAGTATTTT.

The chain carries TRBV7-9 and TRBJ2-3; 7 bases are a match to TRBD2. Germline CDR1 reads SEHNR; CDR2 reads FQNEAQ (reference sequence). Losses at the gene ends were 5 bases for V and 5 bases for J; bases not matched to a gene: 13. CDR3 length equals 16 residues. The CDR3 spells CASSPRLAELGDTQYF. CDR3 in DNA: TGTGCCAGCAGCCCTCGACTAGCCGAATTAGGAGATACGCAGTATTTT.

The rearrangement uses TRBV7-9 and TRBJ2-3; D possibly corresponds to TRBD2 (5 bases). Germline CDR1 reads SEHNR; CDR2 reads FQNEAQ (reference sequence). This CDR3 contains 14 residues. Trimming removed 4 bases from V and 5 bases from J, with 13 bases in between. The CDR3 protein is CASSSTLRGDTQYF. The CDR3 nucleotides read TGTGCCAGCAGCTCGACTCTCCGGGGAGATACGCAGTATTTT.

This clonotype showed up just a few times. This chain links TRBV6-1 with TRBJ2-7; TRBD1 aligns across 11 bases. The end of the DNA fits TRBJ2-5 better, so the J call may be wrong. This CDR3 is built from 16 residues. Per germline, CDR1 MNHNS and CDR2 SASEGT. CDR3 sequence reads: CASSPTGTGGWETQYF. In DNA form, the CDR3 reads TGTGCCAGCAGTCCCACCGGGACAGGGGGTTGGGAGACCCAGTACTTC.

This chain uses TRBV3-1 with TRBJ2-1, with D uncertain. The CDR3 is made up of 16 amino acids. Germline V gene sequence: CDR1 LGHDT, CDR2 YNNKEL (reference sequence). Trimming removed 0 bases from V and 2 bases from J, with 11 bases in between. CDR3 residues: CASSQEGPNAYNEQFF. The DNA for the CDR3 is TGTGCCAGCAGCCAAGAAGGGCCAAATGCCTACAATGAGCAGTTCTTC.

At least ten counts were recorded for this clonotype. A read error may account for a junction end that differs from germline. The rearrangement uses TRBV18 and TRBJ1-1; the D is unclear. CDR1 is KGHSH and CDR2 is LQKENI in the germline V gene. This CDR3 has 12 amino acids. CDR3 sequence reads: CASSPDSTEAFF. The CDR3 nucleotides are TGTGCCAGCTCACCAGATTCTACTGAGGCTTTCTTT.

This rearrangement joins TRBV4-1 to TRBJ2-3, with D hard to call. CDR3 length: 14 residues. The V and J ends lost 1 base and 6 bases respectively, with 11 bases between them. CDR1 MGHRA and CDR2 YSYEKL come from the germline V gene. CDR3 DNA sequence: TGCGCCAGCAGCCAAGTACCCCGGAGCGATACGCAGTATTTT. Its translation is CASSQVPRSDTQYF.

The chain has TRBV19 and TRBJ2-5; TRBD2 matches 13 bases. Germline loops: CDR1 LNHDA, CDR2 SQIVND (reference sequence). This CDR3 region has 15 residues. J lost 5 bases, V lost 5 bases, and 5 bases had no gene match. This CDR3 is CASSAGLAGVETQYF. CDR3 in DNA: TGTGCCAGTAGTGCCGGACTAGCGGGAGTGGAGACCCAGTACTTC.